The 5 T cell receptor beta chains presented below share a single source sample, sequenced in a study of blood T cell repertoires in COVID-19 (TCRdb year 2020). Library prep was done by the immunoSEQ multiplex PCR assay. TCRdb took this table from immuneACCESS and kept in-frame rearrangements with V and J called. Such tables lack part of the clones; where checked against another copy, unresolved V genes explain under half of the gap, and the rest is unexplained. In all, the sample holds about 180,000 clones, and under 90% of those were seen once. The ten top clones hold about a sixth of the sample. The sequencing sample was made of PBMCs or T cells enriched from blood (not recorded which). These receptor sequences come from a man aged 60 to 75 who had recovered from COVID-19.

In its sample, this clone was seen a few times. Other DNA sequences in this specimen translate into the identical CDR3. The chain combines TRBV5-1 with TRBJ2-3, with 10 bases fitting TRBD2. The J segment lost 0 bases and the V segment lost 4 bases, leaving 5 bases of the junction unmatched. The CDR3 spans 16 residues. Germline-derived CDR1 and CDR2 are SGHRS and YFSETQ. The CDR3 sequence: CASSLTSGSSTDTQYF. The CDR3 coding sequence is TGCGCCAGCAGCCTGACTAGCGGGTCAAGCACAGATACGCAGTATTTT.

The chain is built from TRBV15 and TRBJ2-3; TRBD2 matches 8 bases. Per germline, CDR1 LNHNV and CDR2 YYDKDF (reference sequence). CDR3 size: 17 residues. V trimming: 0 bases; J trimming: 1 base; junction bases outside the gene matches: 6. This CDR3 is CATSRDPAGGGTDTQYF. The CDR3 nucleotides read TGTGCCACCAGCAGAGATCCCGCGGGAGGCGGCACAGATACGCAGTATTTT.

The chain has TRBV27 and TRBJ1-2, with D hard to call. Deletions cut 3 bases from V and 4 bases from J, with 15 bases between. Germline CDR1 and CDR2: MNHEY and SMNVEV (reference sequence). The CDR3 runs to 15 residues. The CDR3 spells CASSFLMGNFYGYTF. The CDR3 DNA is TGTGCCAGCAGTTTTCTAATGGGCAATTTCTATGGCTACACCTTC.

V is TRBV30 and J is TRBJ1-6, with no clear D. Trimming cost V 3 bases and J 9 bases, with 15 bases left between them. The CDR3 spans 14 residues. Germline assignment: CDR1 GTSNPN and CDR2 SVGIG (reference sequence). CDR3 loop: CAWRPPVHGSPLHF. CDR3 DNA: TGTGCCTGGAGACCACCGGTGCATGGTTCACCCCTCCACTTT. Together with reference TRBV30 and TRBJ1-6, the CDR3 gives the full variable domain: SQTIHQWPATLVQPVGSPLSLECTVEGTSNPNLYWYRQAAGRGLQLLFYSVGIGQISSEVPQNLSASRPQDRQFILSSKKLLLSDSGFYLCAWRPPVHGSPLHFGNGTRLTVT.

The rearrangement uses TRBV5-6 and TRBJ2-2; the match to TRBD1 covers 9 bases. The V gene's germline CDR1 is SGHDT and CDR2 YYEEEE. This CDR3 contains 16 residues. The V and J ends lost 0 bases and 6 bases, in that order; junction bases with no gene match: 6. The CDR3 bases are TGTGCCAGCAGCTTGGCCGGGACAGGGAGTGCCGGGGAGCTGTTTTTT. Protein sequence: CASSLAGTGSAGELFF.